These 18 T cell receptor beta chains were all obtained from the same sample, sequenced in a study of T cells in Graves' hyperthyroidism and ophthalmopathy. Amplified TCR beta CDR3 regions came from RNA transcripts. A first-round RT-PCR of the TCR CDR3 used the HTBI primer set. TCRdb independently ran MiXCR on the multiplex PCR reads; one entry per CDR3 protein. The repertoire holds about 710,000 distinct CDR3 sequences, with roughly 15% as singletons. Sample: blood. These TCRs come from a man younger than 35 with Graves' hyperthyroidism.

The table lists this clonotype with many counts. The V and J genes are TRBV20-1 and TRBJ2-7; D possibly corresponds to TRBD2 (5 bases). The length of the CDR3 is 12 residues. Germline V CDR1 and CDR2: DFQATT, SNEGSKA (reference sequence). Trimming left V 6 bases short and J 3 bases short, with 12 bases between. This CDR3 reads CSAGRTVYEQYF. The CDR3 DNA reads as TGCAGTGCCGGCCGGACTGTCTACGAGCAGTACTTC.

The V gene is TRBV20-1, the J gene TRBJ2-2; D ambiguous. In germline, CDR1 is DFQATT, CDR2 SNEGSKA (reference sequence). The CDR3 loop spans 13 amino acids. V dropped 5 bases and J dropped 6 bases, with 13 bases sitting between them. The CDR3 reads CSAYPIASGELFF. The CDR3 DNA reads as TGCAGTGCTTACCCTATTGCGTCCGGGGAGCTGTTTTTT.

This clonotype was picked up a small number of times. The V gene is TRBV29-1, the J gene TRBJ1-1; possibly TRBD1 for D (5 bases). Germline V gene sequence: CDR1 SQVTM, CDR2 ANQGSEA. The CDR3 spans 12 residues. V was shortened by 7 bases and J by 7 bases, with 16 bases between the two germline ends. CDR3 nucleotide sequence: TGCAGCGACACGGGGGAGTACAGTGAAGCTTTCTTT. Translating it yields CSDTGEYSEAFF.

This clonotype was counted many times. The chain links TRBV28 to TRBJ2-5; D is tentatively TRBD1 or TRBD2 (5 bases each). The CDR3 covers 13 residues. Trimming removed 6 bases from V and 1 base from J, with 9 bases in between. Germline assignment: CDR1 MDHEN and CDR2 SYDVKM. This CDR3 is CASSSGTQETQYF. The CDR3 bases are TGTGCCAGCAGCTCCGGGACCCAAGAGACCCAGTACTTC.

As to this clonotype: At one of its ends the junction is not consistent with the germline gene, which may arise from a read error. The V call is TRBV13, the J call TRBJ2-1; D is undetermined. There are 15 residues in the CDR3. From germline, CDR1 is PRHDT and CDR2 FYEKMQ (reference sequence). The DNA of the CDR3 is TGTGCCAGCAGCGTAGGCATCCACTCCTACAATGAGCAGTTCTTC. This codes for CASSVGIHSYNEQFF.

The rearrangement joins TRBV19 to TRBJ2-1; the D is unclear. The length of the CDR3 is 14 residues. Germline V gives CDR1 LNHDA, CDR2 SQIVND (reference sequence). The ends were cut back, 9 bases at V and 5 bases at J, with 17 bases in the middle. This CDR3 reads CASSQVSGDNEQFF. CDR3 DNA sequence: TGTGCCAGCAGCCAAGTTTCCGGAGACAATGAGCAGTTCTTC.

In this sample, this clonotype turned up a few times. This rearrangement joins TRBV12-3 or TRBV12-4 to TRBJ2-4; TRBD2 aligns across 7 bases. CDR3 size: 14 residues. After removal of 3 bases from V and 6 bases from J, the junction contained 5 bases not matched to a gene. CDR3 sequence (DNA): TGTGCCAGCAGTTTGGTGGGAGGGGTAAACATTCAGTACTTC. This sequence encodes CASSLVGGVNIQYF.

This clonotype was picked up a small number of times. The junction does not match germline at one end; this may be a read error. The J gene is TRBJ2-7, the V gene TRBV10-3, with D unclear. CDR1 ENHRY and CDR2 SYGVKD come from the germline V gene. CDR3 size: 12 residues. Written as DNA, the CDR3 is TGTGCCATCAGTGAGTCGGGCAGGCCCTACGACTTC. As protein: CAISESGRPYDF.

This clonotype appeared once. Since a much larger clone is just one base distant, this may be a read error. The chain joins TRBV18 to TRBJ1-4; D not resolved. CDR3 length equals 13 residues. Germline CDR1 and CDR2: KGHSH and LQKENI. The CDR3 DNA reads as TGTGTCAGCTCACCACGTGCGGGGGAAAAACTGTTTTTT. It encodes CVSSPRAGEKLFF.

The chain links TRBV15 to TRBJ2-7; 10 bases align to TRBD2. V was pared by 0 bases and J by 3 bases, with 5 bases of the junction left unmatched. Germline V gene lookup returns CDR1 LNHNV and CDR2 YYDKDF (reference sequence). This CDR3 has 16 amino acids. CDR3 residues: CATSRDWRLAGYEQYF. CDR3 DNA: TGTGCCACCAGCAGAGATTGGCGACTAGCGGGCTACGAGCAGTACTTC.

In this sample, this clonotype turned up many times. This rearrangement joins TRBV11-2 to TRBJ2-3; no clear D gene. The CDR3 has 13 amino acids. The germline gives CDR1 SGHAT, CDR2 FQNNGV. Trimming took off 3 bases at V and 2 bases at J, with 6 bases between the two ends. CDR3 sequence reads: CASSFHFTDTQYF. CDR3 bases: TGTGCCAGCAGCTTTCATTTCACAGATACGCAGTATTTT.

CDR3 protein: CASSLEEAYEQYF. The CDR3 nucleotides read TGTGCCAGCAGCTTAGAGGAAGCCTACGAGCAGTACTTC. The chain links TRBV7-6 to TRBJ2-7; D uncertain. Trimming removed 1 base from V and 2 bases from J, with 6 bases in between. CDR3 length: 13 amino acids. The germline V gene encodes CDR1 SGHVS and CDR2 FNYEAQ.

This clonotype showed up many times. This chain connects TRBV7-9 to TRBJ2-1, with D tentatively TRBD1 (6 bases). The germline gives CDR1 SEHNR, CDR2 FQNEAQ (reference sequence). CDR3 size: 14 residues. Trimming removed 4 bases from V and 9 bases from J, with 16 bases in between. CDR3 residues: CASSSVPGAGEQFF. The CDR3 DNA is TGTGCCAGCAGCTCGGTACCAGGGGCGGGTGAGCAGTTCTTC.

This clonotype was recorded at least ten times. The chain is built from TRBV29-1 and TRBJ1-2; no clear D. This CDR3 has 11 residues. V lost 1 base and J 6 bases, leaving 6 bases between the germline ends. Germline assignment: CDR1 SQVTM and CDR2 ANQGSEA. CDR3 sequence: CSVEGPHGYTF. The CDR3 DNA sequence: TGCAGCGTTGAAGGGCCACATGGCTACACCTTC.

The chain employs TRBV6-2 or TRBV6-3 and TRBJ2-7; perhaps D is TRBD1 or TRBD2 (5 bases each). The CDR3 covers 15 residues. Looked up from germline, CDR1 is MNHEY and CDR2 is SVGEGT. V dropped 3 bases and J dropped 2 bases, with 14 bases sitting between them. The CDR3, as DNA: TGTGCCAGCAGTTATTCCGGGACGCGGGCCTACGAGCAGTACTTC. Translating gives CASSYSGTRAYEQYF.

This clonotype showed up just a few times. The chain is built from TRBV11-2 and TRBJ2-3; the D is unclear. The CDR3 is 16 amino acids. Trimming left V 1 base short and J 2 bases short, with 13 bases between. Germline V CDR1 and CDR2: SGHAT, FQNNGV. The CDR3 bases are TGTGCCAGCAGCTTAGGACTCTCCACCTTCACAGATACGCAGTATTTT. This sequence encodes CASSLGLSTFTDTQYF.

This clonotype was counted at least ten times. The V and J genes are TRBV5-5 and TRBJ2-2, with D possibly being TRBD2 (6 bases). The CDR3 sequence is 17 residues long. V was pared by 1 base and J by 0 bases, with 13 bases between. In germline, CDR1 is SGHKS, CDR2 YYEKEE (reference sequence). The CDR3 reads CASSLRSLATNTGELFF. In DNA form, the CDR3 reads TGTGCCAGCAGCTTGAGATCCCTAGCGACGAACACCGGGGAGCTGTTTTTT.

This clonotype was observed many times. In DNA, the CDR3 is TGCAGTGCTAGGCCGGACGGGGACTATGGCTACACCTTC. Residues: CSARPDGDYGYTF. The V gene is TRBV20-1, the J gene TRBJ1-2, with D hard to call. This CDR3 has 13 amino acids. Trimming shortened V by 3 bases and J by 3 bases, and 11 bases separated the two germline ends. Germline loops: CDR1 DFQATT, CDR2 SNEGSKA (reference sequence).